This T cell receptor (beta chain) originates from a study of blood T cell repertoires in COVID-19. There are 13 residues in the CDR3. Trimming removed 4 bases from V and 3 bases from J, with 13 bases in between. Looked up from germline, CDR1 is SQVTM and CDR2 is ANQGSEA. The table came from immunoSEQ multiplex PCR; TCRdb's copy has only in-frame clones and leaves some out. The sample has around 260,000 clones; 70% to 90% are singletons. The chain uses TRBV29-1 and TRBJ2-7; unclear D gene. Source material: peripheral blood. The TCR comes from a man between 18 and 35 years old with active or convalescent COVID-19. This chain's CDR3 is CSVGPQSRYEQYF. Here the CDR3 DNA reads TGCAGCGTTGGTCCTCAGTCCCGCTACGAGCAGTACTTC.